The source of this TCR beta chain is a study of neurological immune-mediated disorders. About the research overall: Of the approximately 34 patients with multiple sclerosis, some 31 had relapsing-remitting MS, whereas the remaining 3 had secondary progressive MS.

The germline CDR1 and CDR2 sequences are KGHSH and LQKENI. The CDR3 contains 12 residues. V lost 3 bases and J lost 3, with 6 bases in between. The cDNA was synthesized by 5'RACE incorporating 10-nucleotide random UMIs. MiXCR was run by TCRdb on the 5' RACE reads, yielding one entry per CDR3 protein. The sample yields under 70,000 distinct CDR3 sequences, 5.2% seen once. There are a few counts of this clonotype. Antigen: not known. Study results and caveats: Multiple sclerosis, the disease with the least TCR clonal expansion, fell below healthy controls, whereas HTLV-1-associated myelopathy showed the most.

Source material was 2 million unsorted PBMCs, stored at -80 °C in RNAlater. This receptor was taken from a woman between 25 and 40 years old with multiple sclerosis. Material: PBMCs. The chain couples TRBV18 to TRBJ2-7, with unresolved D. The CDR3 loop is CASSPYSYEQYF. CDR3 coding DNA: TGTGCCAGCTCACCTTACAGCTACGAGCAGTACTTC.